Below, 19 T cell receptor beta chains from the same sample are listed, as sequenced in a study of cytomegalovirus exposure and HLA in healthy donors. Assay: immunoSEQ multiplex PCR; the TCRdb copy retains only in-frame clones and omits some. This sample has roughly 230,000 clones; 80% to 95% occur once, and the top ten carry 3% to 3.5%. The sequenced material came from PBMCs. These receptors originate from a young woman in good health and CMV-seronegative.

V usage is TRBV18 and J usage is TRBJ2-6; TRBD1 might be the D (6 bases). Germline loops: CDR1 KGHSH, CDR2 LQKENI. This CDR3 contains 18 residues. V was clipped by 6 bases and J by 1 base, with 19 bases between them. CDR3 loop: CASSLQGIGLSGANVLTF. For the CDR3, the DNA is TGTGCCAGCTCCCTACAGGGAATAGGGCTATCTGGGGCCAACGTCCTGACTTTC. The complete variable domain, with remaining parts taken from reference TRBV18 and TRBJ2-6, reads NAGVMQNPRHLVRRRGQEARLRCSPMKGHSHVYWYRQLPEEGLKFMVYLQKENIIDESGMPKERFSAEFPKEGPSILRIQQVVRGDSAAYFCASSLQGIGLSGANVLTFGAGSRLTVL.

This chain connects TRBV5-1 to TRBJ1-2, with a possible D match to TRBD1 (6 bases). This CDR3 spans 12 amino acids. Germline V gene data show CDR1 as SGHRS and CDR2 as YFSETQ. V lost 2 bases to trimming and J lost 10 bases, with 12 bases between them. The CDR3 DNA reads as TGCGCCAGCAGCTTCGGAGACAGGACCTACACCTTC. It specifies CASSFGDRTYTF.

The chain employs TRBV28 and TRBJ1-2; D is unclear. Trimming took 6 bases from V and 0 from J, leaving 14 bases between them. Germline CDR1 reads MDHEN; CDR2 reads SYDVKM. The CDR3 is made up of 15 amino acids. The CDR3 spells CASRAFLGTNYGYTF. CDR3 DNA sequence: TGTGCCAGCAGGGCTTTTTTGGGGACTAACTATGGCTACACCTTC.

The chain has TRBV7-9 and TRBJ2-3; either TRBD1 or TRBD2 may fit D (5 bases each). The length of the CDR3 is 14 residues. Germline assignment: CDR1 SEHNR and CDR2 FQNEAQ (reference sequence). V was pared by 5 bases and J by 2 bases, with 11 bases between. In DNA form, the CDR3 reads TGTGCCAGCAGCCCGGGACCTTCCACAGATACGCAGTATTTT. It encodes CASSPGPSTDTQYF.

The chain has TRBV15 and TRBJ2-2, with D unclear. Germline V gives CDR1 LNHNV, CDR2 YYDKDF (reference sequence). This CDR3 contains 14 residues. V lost 0 bases and J lost 3, with 5 bases in between. CDR3 in amino acids: CATSRDMDTGELFF. In nucleotides, the CDR3 is TGTGCCACCAGCAGAGATATGGACACCGGGGAGCTGTTTTTT.

The chain uses TRBV27 and TRBJ2-5; a possible D gene is TRBD2 (5 bases). This CDR3 is 15 amino acids long. The germline V and J ends were trimmed by 1 base and 4 bases, with 13 bases remaining between them. The germline gives CDR1 MNHEY, CDR2 SMNVEV (reference sequence). The CDR3 nucleotides read TGTGCCAGCAGTTTATTGGTGGGAGTAGGAGAGACCCAGTACTTC. Encoded protein: CASSLLVGVGETQYF.

The chain employs TRBV6-6 and TRBJ1-1, with 7 bases matching TRBD1. The V segment lost 6 bases and the J segment 7 bases; nucleotides outside the gene matches: 8. The CDR3 spans 13 residues. Germline CDR1 MNHNY, CDR2 SVGAGI (reference sequence). The CDR3 DNA reads as TGTGCCAGCAGGACTAGGGGGCTGGGTGAAGCTTTCTTT. Its protein product is CASRTRGLGEAFF.

V and J are TRBV7-2 and TRBJ2-1, with D uncertain. The CDR3 sequence is 12 residues long. Trimming took 4 bases from V and 7 from J, leaving 8 bases between them. Germline V gene sequence: CDR1 SGHTA, CDR2 FQGNSA. CDR3 in amino acids: CASSSTENEQFF. CDR3 in DNA: TGTGCCAGCAGCTCAACAGAAAATGAGCAGTTCTTC.

The chain joins TRBV6-5 to TRBJ2-7, with D unclear. This CDR3 contains 13 residues. Germline V gene sequence: CDR1 MNHEY, CDR2 SVGAGI. V was cut by 6 bases and J by 2 bases, with 11 bases left in between. CDR3 sequence reads: CASSLSRTYEQYF. As DNA, the CDR3 is TGTGCCAGCAGCCTTTCAAGGACCTACGAGCAGTACTTC.

V is TRBV9 and J is TRBJ2-7, with 10 bases identical to TRBD2. Germline lookup yields CDR1 SGDLS and CDR2 YYNGEE. The CDR3 extends over 14 amino acids. V shed 4 bases, J shed 1 base, and the junction held 2 bases outside the gene matches. The CDR3 is CASSQAGGSYEQYF. For the CDR3, the DNA is TGTGCCAGCAGCCAAGCGGGAGGGTCCTACGAGCAGTACTTC. The variable domain in full, with the rest retrieved from reference TRBV9 and TRBJ2-7, is DSGVTQTPKHLITATGQRVTLRCSPRSGDLSVYWYQQSLDQGLQFLIQYYNGEERAKGNILERFSAQQFPDLHSELNLSSLELGDSALYFCASSQAGGSYEQYFGPGTRLTVT.

The chain combines TRBV1 with TRBJ1-1; the D call TRBD1 from the table was never checked on the DNA. TRBV1 is a pseudogene. The CDR3 is made up of 17 amino acids. The CDR3 here is CTSSHRTPSYQLTEAFF. As DNA, the CDR3 is TGCACCAGCAGCCACCGAACGCCCTCATATCAGTTGACTGAAGCTTTCTTT.

The CDR3 sequence: CSVDSANFDEQFF. CDR3 nucleotide sequence: TGCAGCGTTGATAGCGCGAATTTCGATGAGCAGTTCTTC. This chain uses TRBV29-1 with TRBJ2-1; a weak D match, TRBD2 (5 bases). The V and J ends lost 3 bases and 8 bases respectively, with 14 bases between them. There are 13 residues in the CDR3. Germline V lookup: CDR1 SQVTM, CDR2 ANQGSEA.

The rearrangement joins TRBV5-8 to TRBJ2-1, with D unclear. Germline lookup yields CDR1 SGHTS and CDR2 YDEGEE. Trimming took 4 bases from V and 6 from J, leaving 14 bases between them. This CDR3 is 14 amino acids long. The CDR3, as DNA: TGTGCCAGCAGCCCAAGACCGCCCGCCAATGAGCAGTTCTTC. It yields the protein CASSPRPPANEQFF.

This chain links TRBV19 with TRBJ2-2; D is tentatively TRBD1 or TRBD2 (6 bases each). V was shortened by 4 bases and J by 4 bases, with 13 bases between the two germline ends. The CDR3 has 15 residues. Germline V gene sequence: CDR1 LNHDA, CDR2 SQIVND (reference sequence). The CDR3 DNA follows: TGTGCCAGTAGTAGACTACAGGGAGGCACCGGGGAGCTGTTTTTT. Protein product: CASSRLQGGTGELFF. The full variable domain, in which reference TRBV19 and TRBJ2-2 provide the parts outside the CDR3, is DGGITQSPKYLFRKEGQNVTLSCEQNLNHDAMYWYRQDPGQGLRLIYYSQIVNDFQKGDIAEGYSVSREKKESFPLTVTSAQKNPTAFYLCASSRLQGGTGELFFGEGSRLTVL.

V gene TRBV5-1 combines with J gene TRBJ2-5; no reliable D call. Trimming cost V 1 base and J 4 bases, with 8 bases left between them. The CDR3 has 13 amino acids. In germline, CDR1 is SGHRS, CDR2 YFSETQ. CDR3 sequence reads: CASSLPSRETQYF. CDR3 nucleotides: TGCGCCAGCAGCTTGCCGTCTAGAGAGACCCAGTACTTC.

The gene calls are TRBV10-2 and TRBJ2-7, with D possibly matching TRBD2 (5 bases). Germline loops: CDR1 WSHSY, CDR2 SAAADI. The CDR3 totals 15 residues. Trimming removed 4 bases from V and 4 bases from J, with 17 bases in between. For the CDR3, the DNA is TGCGCCAGCAGTGCGCTTATGGTAGAGGGTTACGAGCAGTACTTC. It codes for CASSALMVEGYEQYF.

The rearrangement uses TRBV27 and TRBJ2-3; 7 nucleotides line up with TRBD1. From germline, CDR1 is MNHEY and CDR2 SMNVEV (reference sequence). The CDR3 is 15 amino acids. Trimming cost V 7 bases and J 6 bases; bases outside gene matches: 13. The CDR3 spells CASNRVHRDSDTQYF. CDR3 nucleotide sequence: TGTGCCAGCAACCGTGTCCACAGGGACAGCGATACGCAGTATTTT.

V and J are TRBV27 and TRBJ2-1, with D perhaps TRBD1 (5 bases). The CDR3 is made up of 13 amino acids. From germline, CDR1 is MNHEY and CDR2 SMNVEV (reference sequence). Trimming left V 5 bases short and J 4 bases short, with 9 bases between. This chain's CDR3 is CASSRQYYNEQFF. The CDR3 DNA reads as TGTGCCAGCAGTAGACAGTATTACAATGAGCAGTTCTTC.

The chain is built from TRBV7-3 and TRBJ2-7; D remains ambiguous. The CDR3 loop spans 14 amino acids. V was cut by 5 bases and J by 1 base, with 12 bases left in between. Germline-derived CDR1 and CDR2 are SGHTA and FQGTGA. This CDR3 is CASSLRQPSYEQYF. CDR3 nucleotide sequence: TGTGCCAGCAGCCTCAGACAACCATCCTACGAGCAGTACTTC.